Below, 23 T cell receptor beta chains from the same sample are listed, as sequenced in a study of blood T cells in healthy people across ages. Using a J-beta primer mix together with a sample-barcoded 5' primer, a second PCR was run for roughly 7 to 11 cycles. TCRdb processed the 5' RACE reads anew with MiXCR; each CDR3 protein has one entry. The table lists hundreds of thousands of distinct CDR3 sequences, around three fifths of them singletons. Source material: blood. The receptors here all came from a man aged 35-49 years in good health.

The rearrangement uses TRBV10-2 and TRBJ2-4, with D possibly TRBD2 on 5 matching bases. Per germline, CDR1 WSHSY and CDR2 SAAADI. The V gene lost 3 bases and the J gene lost 15 bases, with 18 bases spanning the gap. The CDR3 runs to 13 residues. The DNA of the CDR3 is TGCGCCAGCAGTGAAGGCCGGGCCGCTCGGGGGTACTTC. This codes for CASSEGRAARGYF.

The V and J genes are TRBV7-3 and TRBJ2-5; 11 bases are shared with TRBD2. The ends lost 5 bases at V and 8 bases at J; junction bases unmatched: 7. Germline V gene sequence: CDR1 SGHTA, CDR2 FQGTGA. The CDR3 extends over 14 amino acids. Here the CDR3 DNA reads TGTGCCAGCAGCCGTCTAGCGGGGGGAGATACCCAGTACTTC. Its protein product is CASSRLAGGDTQYF.

This chain joins TRBV2 and TRBJ1-2; D is undetermined. Germline V gene data show CDR1 as SNHLY and CDR2 as FYNNEI. The CDR3 has 17 residues. Trimming removed 6 bases at V and 0 bases at J, with 20 bases between. For the CDR3, the DNA is TGTGCCAGCAGCCCCCTCTTAGGACGGACTACTAACTATGGCTACACCTTC. Encoded protein: CASSPLLGRTTNYGYTF.

The chain uses TRBV20-1 and TRBJ2-1; no reliable D call. Germline values: CDR1 DFQATT, CDR2 SNEGSKA (reference sequence). The germline V and J ends were trimmed by 2 bases and 0 bases, with 11 bases remaining between them. CDR3 length: 15 residues. CDR3 sequence (DNA): TGCAGTGCTAGACAGCCGCCGAGCTCCTACAATGAGCAGTTCTTC. Translation: CSARQPPSSYNEQFF.

The chain links TRBV19 to TRBJ1-6, with D hard to call. The CDR3 runs to 14 residues. Germline V lookup: CDR1 LNHDA, CDR2 SQIVND (reference sequence). With 3 bases removed from V and 7 bases from J, the gap between germline ends came to 10 bases. The CDR3 here is CASSIGGFNSPLHF. CDR3 nucleotides: TGTGCCAGTAGTATTGGTGGGTTCAATTCACCCCTCCACTTT.

This chain's CDR3 is CASSQDRQTYNEQFF. In nucleotides, the CDR3 is TGTGCCAGCAGCCAAGATAGGCAGACCTACAATGAGCAGTTCTTC. This chain joins TRBV3-1 and TRBJ2-1, with D hard to call. The V end lost 0 bases, the J end lost 2 bases, and 8 bases lay between the germline ends. Germline loops: CDR1 LGHDT, CDR2 YNNKEL (reference sequence). This CDR3 spans 15 amino acids.

This chain joins TRBV6-5 and TRBJ1-2; perhaps TRBD1 as D (5 bases). The CDR3 runs to 13 residues. Germline CDR1 is MNHEY and CDR2 is SVGAGI. Trimming took 10 bases from V and 4 from J, leaving 16 bases between them. CDR3 DNA: TGTGCCACCAACAGAGCGGGGCGCTATGGCTACACCTTC. Protein product: CATNRAGRYGYTF.

This clonotype has only one observation. J is TRBJ2-3 and V is TRBV28, with D perhaps TRBD2 (6 bases). Germline lookup yields CDR1 MDHEN and CDR2 SYDVKM. The CDR3 consists of 17 residues. Deletions cut 6 bases from V and 3 bases from J, with 22 bases between. In nucleotides, the CDR3 is TGTGCCAGCAGACTAAATGGGGACCTCGGGAGAACAGATACGCAGTATTTT. Protein sequence: CASRLNGDLGRTDTQYF.

This clonotype was recorded only once. V is TRBV7-2 and J is TRBJ2-1, with no clear D. The CDR3 is made up of 11 amino acids. The V end was cut by 6 bases, the J end by 10 bases, with 10 bases between. Germline CDR1 SGHTA, CDR2 FQGNSA. CDR3 nucleotides: TGTGCCAGCAGGACTGCGGCGGAGCAGTTCTTC. The encoded protein is CASRTAAEQFF. Full variable domain (rest looked up from reference TRBV7-2 and TRBJ2-1): GAGVSQSPSNKVTEKGKDVELRCDPISGHTALYWYRQSLGQGLEFLIYFQGNSAPDKSGLPSDRFSAERTGGSVSTLTIQRTQQEDSAVYLCASRTAAEQFFGPGTRLTVL.

The chain has TRBV20-1 and TRBJ2-5; 8 bases fit TRBD1. V lost 5 bases and J lost 5; bases outside the gene matches: 7. The CDR3 is 13 amino acids. The germline V gene has CDR1 DFQATT and CDR2 SNEGSKA (reference sequence). CDR3 sequence (DNA): TGCAGTGCTCTATTAGGACAGGGTGAGACCCAGTACTTC. Translation gives CSALLGQGETQYF.

V is TRBV27 and J is TRBJ2-5; no reliable D call. V lost 6 bases and J lost 11, with 16 bases in between. CDR1 MNHEY and CDR2 SMNVEV come from the germline V gene (reference sequence). The length of the CDR3 is 12 residues. The CDR3: CASSFPQEEQYF. The CDR3 region has the DNA TGTGCCAGCAGCTTCCCACAAGAAGAGCAGTACTTC.

V is TRBV7-3 and J is TRBJ2-3, with 12 bases fitting TRBD2. This CDR3 spans 18 amino acids. After removal of 0 bases from V and 4 bases from J, the junction contained 8 bases not matched to a gene. Germline assignment: CDR1 SGHTA and CDR2 FQGTGA. CDR3 sequence: CASSLTASSGGASDTQYF. Here the CDR3 DNA reads TGTGCCAGCAGCTTAACGGCATCTAGCGGGGGGGCATCAGATACGCAGTATTTT. The complete variable domain, with remaining parts taken from reference TRBV7-3 and TRBJ2-3, reads GAGVSQTPSNKVTEKGKYVELRCDPISGHTALYWYRQSLGQGPEFLIYFQGTGAADDSGLPNDRFFAVRPEGSVSTLKIQRTERGDSAVYLCASSLTASSGGASDTQYFGPGTRLTVL.

The sample holds many counts of this clonotype. The J gene is TRBJ1-6, the V gene TRBV14; no clear D. The V and J ends lost 2 bases and 8 bases respectively, with 10 bases between them. The germline V gene encodes CDR1 SGHDN and CDR2 FVKESK. This CDR3 has 14 amino acids. CDR3 in amino acids: CASSQPGFDSPLHF. The CDR3 DNA follows: TGTGCCAGCAGCCAACCAGGTTTTGATTCACCCCTCCACTTT.

This clonotype was counted ten times or more. In nucleotides, the CDR3 is TGCAGCGTTGGGGGCAGGACTAGCAAACCCCCCTACGAGCAGTACTTC. Translating gives CSVGGRTSKPPYEQYF. V gene TRBV29-1 combines with J gene TRBJ2-7; the match to TRBD2 covers 8 bases. Germline V CDR1 and CDR2: SQVTM, ANQGSEA. The CDR3 is made up of 16 amino acids. With 4 bases clipped from V and 2 bases from J, the junction kept 13 bases outside the gene matches.

The rearrangement links TRBV29-1 to TRBJ2-6, with D maybe TRBD1 (6 bases). CDR1 SQVTM and CDR2 ANQGSEA come from the germline V gene. The CDR3 runs 13 residues. As DNA, the CDR3 is TGCAGTTTTAGGGGGAATGGGGCCAACGTCCTGACTTTC. Amino acids: CSFRGNGANVLTF. The entire variable domain, with the rest obtained from reference TRBV29-1 and TRBJ2-6, is as follows: SAVISQKPSRDICQRGTSLTIQCQVDSQVTMMFWYRQQPGQSLTLIATANQGSEATYESGFVIDKFPISRPNLTFSTLTVSNMSPEDSSIYLCSFRGNGANVLTFGAGSRLTVL.

The chain joins TRBV10-3 to TRBJ2-3; perhaps TRBD1 as D (6 bases). CDR3 length: 14 amino acids. The V gene's germline CDR1 is ENHRY and CDR2 SYGVKD. Deletions cut 6 bases from V and 2 bases from J, with 12 bases between. The DNA of the CDR3 is TGTGCCATCAGCCAGGGGAGAATCACAGATACGCAGTATTTT. This sequence encodes CAISQGRITDTQYF.

This chain uses TRBV7-9 with TRBJ2-3; the D is unclear. Trimming shortened V by 1 base and J by 2 bases, and 10 bases separated the two germline ends. The V gene's germline CDR1 is SEHNR and CDR2 FQNEAQ (reference sequence). The CDR3 runs 15 residues. The CDR3 sequence is CASSLEGKYTDTQYF. The CDR3 nucleotides read TGTGCCAGCAGCTTAGAAGGGAAATACACAGATACGCAGTATTTT.

The rearrangement uses TRBV20-1 and TRBJ2-7, with a tentative D call TRBD2 (6 bases). The CDR3 loop spans 16 amino acids. Trimming removed 0 bases at V and 10 bases at J, with 25 bases between. CDR1 DFQATT and CDR2 SNEGSKA come from the germline V gene (reference sequence). CDR3 loop: CSAREYRDGKNGTQYF. The CDR3 coding sequence is TGCAGTGCTAGAGAGTACCGGGACGGAAAAAACGGGACTCAGTACTTC.

This rearrangement joins TRBV25-1 to TRBJ2-5; 9 bases are shared with TRBD2. Germline V CDR1 and CDR2: MGHDK, SYGVNS. CDR3 size: 17 residues. The trim removed 0 bases at V and 2 bases at J, leaving 7 bases unmatched. The CDR3 region has the DNA TGTGCCAGCAGTGAATATAGGCCTAGCGGGAAGCAAGAGACCCAGTACTTC. Protein: CASSEYRPSGKQETQYF.

The chain uses TRBV20-1 and TRBJ2-7, with 9 bases aligning to TRBD2. V was clipped by 0 bases and J by 7 bases; unmatched bases: 10. Germline V gene lookup returns CDR1 DFQATT and CDR2 SNEGSKA (reference sequence). This CDR3 is built from 15 residues. For the CDR3, the DNA is TGCAGTGCTAGAGATCCAGCGGGAGGAGAGGGAGAGCAGTACTTC. Protein product: CSARDPAGGEGEQYF.

The rearrangement links TRBV7-2 to TRBJ2-5, with D tentatively TRBD2 (5 bases). V was pared by 5 bases and J by 7 bases, with 20 bases between. Germline V gives CDR1 SGHTA, CDR2 FQGNSA. This CDR3 spans 15 amino acids. The DNA for the CDR3 is TGTGCCAGCAGCCCTAGCACCGGGCTGCAGAGGACCCAGTACTTC. This sequence encodes CASSPSTGLQRTQYF.

The chain links TRBV7-9 to TRBJ2-7; 14 positions match TRBD2. The CDR3 is made up of 17 amino acids. Germline CDR1 and CDR2: SEHNR and FQNEAQ (reference sequence). V shed 5 bases, J shed 2 bases, and the junction held 8 bases outside the gene matches. For the CDR3, the DNA is TGTGCCAGCAGCCGGACTAGCGGGAGGCCCGATGCCTACGAGCAGTACTTC. Encoded protein: CASSRTSGRPDAYEQYF.

V is TRBV6-2 or TRBV6-3 and J is TRBJ1-2, with a weak D call TRBD1 (6 bases). This CDR3 comprises 15 residues. Germline CDR1 MNHEY, CDR2 SVGEGT. Trimming shortened V by 7 bases and J by 2 bases, and 17 bases separated the two germline ends. The CDR3 is CASTPAGDTNYGYTF. The CDR3 DNA is TGTGCCAGCACCCCCGCAGGGGATACCAACTATGGCTACACCTTC.